The clone carrying this TCR beta chain has a handful of counts. Amplification yielded TCR beta CDR3 regions, with RNA transcripts as the source. A first-round RT-PCR of the TCR CDR3 used the HTBI primer set. TCRdb used MiXCR to reprocess the multiplex PCR reads, holding one entry per CDR3 protein. Seen here are fewer than 450,000 distinct CDR3 sequences, 11% to 15% observed once, and the top ten hold approximately 29%. These data originate in a study of T cells in Graves' hyperthyroidism and ophthalmopathy. V lost 7 bases to trimming and J lost 8 bases; unmatched junction nucleotides: 4. The length of the CDR3 is 12 residues. Germline V gene data show CDR1 as MNHNS and CDR2 as SASEGT.

The chain joins TRBV6-1 to TRBJ1-2; 10 positions match TRBD1. The material sequenced was blood. This TCR was sampled from a man between 50 and 59 years old with Graves' ophthalmopathy. CDR3 sequence reads: CASKSDRGGYTF. The CDR3, as DNA: TGTGCCAGCAAGTCGGACAGGGGGGGCTACACCTTC.